These 12 T cell receptor beta chains were all obtained from the same sample, sequenced in a study of blood T cell repertoires in COVID-19. The protocol was immunoSEQ multiplex PCR, while the TCRdb copy is restricted to in-frame clones and leaves out a portion. The sample has around 440,000 clones; around 88% are singletons. The sequenced material came from peripheral blood. The receptors here all came from a woman in her 50s with COVID-19, enrolled during active disease.

Points on this clone: One end of the junction does not line up with germline, which may come from a read error. This chain uses TRBV3-1 (or the pseudogene TRBV3-2) with TRBJ2-6; maybe TRBD1 (5 bases). CDR3 length: 16 amino acids. CDR1 is LGHDT, CDR2 YNNKEL, per germline (reference sequence). CDR3 protein: CASSQGAYSGANVLTF. DNA of the CDR3: TGTGCCAGCAGTCAAGGGGCCTACTCTGGGGCCAACGTCCTGACTTTC.

This rearrangement joins TRBV7-9 to TRBJ2-7; D is unresolved. The germline CDR1 and CDR2 sequences are SEHNR and FQNEAQ (reference sequence). The CDR3 is 13 residues long. Trimming removed 1 base from V and 7 bases from J, with 11 bases in between. The CDR3, as DNA: TGTGCCAGCAGCTTAGTTAAAACCGGGGAGCAGTACTTC. Encoded protein: CASSLVKTGEQYF.

The sample holds a few counts of this clone. Here the CDR3 reads CASSLGTANNEQFF. The CDR3 nucleotides read TGTGCCAGCAGCTTGGGGACAGCAAACAATGAGCAGTTCTTC. The chain couples TRBV7-3 to TRBJ2-1; TRBD1 aligns across 7 bases. This CDR3 has 14 residues. CDR1 SGHTA and CDR2 FQGTGA come from the germline V gene. Trimming at V came to 3 bases and at J to 5 bases, leaving 4 bases not matched to a gene.

V usage is TRBV10-3 and J usage is TRBJ2-5; 8 bases line up with TRBD1. Unmatched junction bases numbered 5, after V lost 6 bases and J lost 5 bases. Germline CDR1 is ENHRY and CDR2 is SYGVKD. The CDR3 runs to 13 residues. The CDR3 region has the DNA TGTGCCATCAGCCAGGGGGCGTTGGAGACCCAGTACTTC. Protein sequence: CAISQGALETQYF.

J is TRBJ2-1 and V is TRBV30, with TRBD1 as a possible D gene (8 bases). From germline, CDR1 is GTSNPN and CDR2 SVGIG (reference sequence). V was trimmed by 7 bases and J by 9 bases, leaving 16 bases between them. This CDR3 contains 12 residues. The CDR3, as DNA: TGTGCCTACCAGGACAGGGAGGGTGAGCAGTTCTTC. This sequence encodes CAYQDREGEQFF.

The CDR3, as DNA: TGCGCCAGCAGCAAGACAGGCCACCATGGAAACACCATATATTTT. Translating it yields CASSKTGHHGNTIYF. The rearrangement joins TRBV5-1 to TRBJ1-3; weak D call: TRBD1 (6 bases). Germline lookup yields CDR1 SGHRS and CDR2 YFSETQ. This CDR3 region has 15 residues. V lost 4 bases, J lost 3 bases, and 14 bases lay in between.

J is TRBJ1-2 and V is TRBV5-1; TRBD1 matches 7 bases. In germline, CDR1 is SGHRS, CDR2 YFSETQ. J was trimmed by 2 bases and V by 5 bases; bases with no gene match: 9. The CDR3 runs to 15 residues. CDR3 nucleotides: TGCGCCAGCAGAGTCGCTTGGGACAGCAACTATGGCTACACCTTC. Translating gives CASRVAWDSNYGYTF. The full variable domain, rest sourced from reference TRBV5-1 and TRBJ1-2, is KAGVTQTPRYLIKTRGQQVTLSCSPISGHRSVSWYQQTPGQGLQFLFEYFSETQRNKGNFPGRFSGRQFSNSRSEMNVSTLELGDSALYLCASRVAWDSNYGYTFGSGTRLTVV.

The genes are TRBV5-6 and TRBJ1-3; 9 bases align to TRBD1. Per the germline V gene, CDR1 is SGHDT and CDR2 is YYEEEE. The CDR3 consists of 14 residues. V lost 7 bases to trimming and J lost 4 bases; unmatched junction nucleotides: 6. The CDR3 coding sequence is TGTGCCAGCGGCCGGACAGGGGCCGGAAACACCATATATTTT. It translates to CASGRTGAGNTIYF.

This chain uses TRBV6-5 with TRBJ2-7, with D maybe TRBD2 (6 bases). Looked up from germline, CDR1 is MNHEY and CDR2 is SVGAGI. Trimming removed 8 bases at V and 0 bases at J, with 14 bases between. The CDR3 is 14 amino acids. The CDR3 sequence is CASQERASSYEQYF. In nucleotides, the CDR3 is TGTGCCAGCCAGGAGCGGGCTAGCTCCTACGAGCAGTACTTC.

The V call is TRBV19, the J call TRBJ1-2, with 8 bases identical to TRBD1. This CDR3 has 16 amino acids. After removal of 3 bases from V and 8 bases from J, the junction contained 14 bases not matched to a gene. Germline V gene lookup returns CDR1 LNHDA and CDR2 SQIVND (reference sequence). The CDR3 region is CASSITASGGEFGYTF. DNA for the CDR3: TGTGCCAGTAGTATCACGGCGTCAGGGGGCGAATTCGGCTACACCTTC.

This clone was seen only once. The rearrangement joins TRBV7-9 to TRBJ2-5; TRBD1 might be the D (6 bases). Trimming removed 4 bases from V and 3 bases from J, with 21 bases in between. The CDR3 extends over 17 amino acids. Germline values: CDR1 SEHNR, CDR2 FQNEAQ (reference sequence). The CDR3 region is CASSSGAEGPRKETQYF. The CDR3 DNA sequence: TGTGCCAGCAGCTCAGGGGCCGAGGGACCGAGAAAAGAGACCCAGTACTTC.

This chain links TRBV5-5 with TRBJ2-7, with D tentatively TRBD2 (5 bases). CDR1 and CDR2 (germline): SGHKS, YYEKEE (reference sequence). This CDR3 is 12 amino acids long. Trimming stripped 2 bases from V and 5 bases from J, with 8 bases between. The CDR3 sequence: CASSLEGHEQYF. The DNA of the CDR3 is TGTGCCAGCAGCTTAGAGGGCCACGAGCAGTACTTC.